This T cell receptor (beta chain) stems from a study of T cells after yellow fever vaccination. The study's findings and limits: Abundant clonotypes (contaminants from the bulk population) could be present in FACS-sorted repertoires. Post-booster repertoires again held most primary-vaccination clones (about 95% CD4, roughly 88% CD8). The CD4 compartment and the CD8 compartment contained a small share of clonotypes in common.

TCRdb re-called the 5' RACE reads through MiXCR, storing one row per CDR3 protein. The sample carries more than 350,000 distinct CDR3 sequences, around a tenth recorded once. Turning to this clonotype: Its target is not known.

The origin of this receptor is a man between 18 and 29 years old who received the YFV17D yellow fever vaccine. Sample: PBMCs, taken on the day of the first yellow fever vaccination.

CDR3 in amino acids: CASSKAPADTQYF. The CDR3 DNA is TGTGCCAGCAGCAAAGCCCCGGCGGATACGCAGTATTTT. J is TRBJ2-3 and V is TRBV21-1; the table's D call TRBD1 went unverified against the DNA. TRBV21-1 is annotated as a pseudogene. This CDR3 region has 13 residues.